The clone carrying this TCR beta chain was seen once. No antigen is known for it. Trimming pared 3 bases from V and 3 bases from J, leaving 8 bases between. Germline V gives CDR1 KGHSH, CDR2 LQKENI. This CDR3 region has 13 residues. Profiling relied on immunoSEQ multiplex PCR, and the TCRdb table lists in-frame clones only, not all of them. The sample has about 58,000 clones, 88% seen once; the top ten hold about 5.6%. The data belong to a study of PD-1 blockade in classical Hodgkin lymphoma. Overall study findings and caveats: Diversity similar to that of newly diagnosed patients was seen at baseline in complete responders.

Brentuximab vedotin exposure varied, and every patient relapsed after autologous stem cell transplantation. This sequence was found in a human donor with classical Hodgkin lymphoma. V gene TRBV18 combines with J gene TRBJ1-1, with no clear D. The starting material was peripheral blood mononuclear cells (PBMCs), obtained before the second cycle of nivolumab. This CDR3 is CASSPDGYTEAFF. DNA for the CDR3: TGTGCCAGCTCACCGGACGGTTACACTGAAGCTTTCTTT.